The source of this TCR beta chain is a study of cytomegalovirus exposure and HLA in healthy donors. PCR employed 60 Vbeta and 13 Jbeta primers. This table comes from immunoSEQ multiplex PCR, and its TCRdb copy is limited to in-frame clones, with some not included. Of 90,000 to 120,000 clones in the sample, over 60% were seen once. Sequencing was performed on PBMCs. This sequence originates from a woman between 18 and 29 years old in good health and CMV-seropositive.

The CDR3 bases are TGTGCCAGCAGTCAAGACGGGTACAACTATGGCTACACCTTC. Translating gives CASSQDGYNYGYTF. This chain links TRBV6-5 with TRBJ1-2; the D is unclear. V was cut by 5 bases and J by 2 bases, with 12 bases left in between. Germline CDR1 MNHEY, CDR2 SVGAGI. The CDR3 totals 14 residues.